A single sample is the source of the 23 T cell receptor beta chains below, sequenced in a study of regulatory T cells in long-lasting Graves disease. With iRepertoire HTBI primers and Arm-PCR of CDR3 regions, TCR beta libraries were built. MiXCR, applied by TCRdb to the multiplex PCR reads, yields one record per CDR3 protein. This sample yields about 460,000 distinct CDR3 sequences, of which less than 15% are seen a single time; roughly a sixth belongs to the top ten. Regarding time point: newly diagnosed GD, antithyroid drugs for less than 3 months. TCR sequences were obtained from RNA taken from PBMCs. These sequences were also reported in another study, on T cells in Graves' hyperthyroidism and ophthalmopathy.

This specimen was peripheral blood mononuclear cells (PBMCs), taken at new diagnosis, from a patient treated with antithyroid drugs. The receptors shown here come from a woman in her fifties or sixties with Graves disease.

Of note for this clonotype: It may be a read error: a sequence one base away is much more abundant. The rearrangement uses TRBV28 and TRBJ1-2; TRBD1 is a possible D gene (6 bases). Germline V lookup: CDR1 MDHEN, CDR2 SYDVKM. This CDR3 has 13 amino acids. The ends were cut back, 8 bases at V and 8 bases at J, with 18 bases in the middle. As DNA, the CDR3 is TGTGCCAGCTCTGTCGGGGCAGGGGTAGGCTACACCTTC. Translated: CASSVGAGVGYTF.

This clonotype was found many times. This rearrangement joins TRBV10-3 to TRBJ2-2; no definite D call. Deletions cut 0 bases from V and 2 bases from J, with 10 bases between. The CDR3 loop spans 16 amino acids. The germline V gene encodes CDR1 ENHRY and CDR2 SYGVKD. In DNA form, the CDR3 reads TGTGCCATCAGTGAGTCAGGGCCTCATAACACCGGGGAGCTGTTTTTT. This translates into CAISESGPHNTGELFF.

The J gene is TRBJ1-1, the V gene TRBV6-1; the D gene is possibly TRBD1 (6 bases). Per the germline V gene, CDR1 is MNHNS and CDR2 is SASEGT. The CDR3 runs 17 residues. Trimming removed 3 bases from V and 4 bases from J, with 21 bases in between. This chain's CDR3 is CASSEVSRGPLGTEAFF. For the CDR3, the DNA is TGTGCCAGCAGTGAGGTCTCTCGGGGGCCCCTTGGCACTGAAGCTTTCTTT.

Comments on this clonotype: It may be a read error: a sequence one base away is much more abundant. The chain uses TRBV7-8 and TRBJ2-2; D call uncertain. Looked up from germline, CDR1 is SGHVS and CDR2 is FQNEAQ. The CDR3 length is 13 residues. V lost 6 bases to trimming and J lost 4 bases, with 9 bases between them. The CDR3 here is CASSDLVTGELFF. For the CDR3, the DNA is TGTGCCAGCAGTGACCTAGTCACCGGGGAGCTGTTTTTT.

The sample holds a few counts of this clonotype. This rearrangement joins TRBV7-9 to TRBJ2-1; 11 bases align to TRBD2. With V trimmed by 5 bases and J by 5 bases, 14 bases remained unmatched. This CDR3 has 18 amino acids. Germline CDR1 and CDR2: SEHNR and FQNEAQ (reference sequence). CDR3 DNA: TGTGCCAGCAGCCATAAAGATGGGCTAGCGGGAGGAAACAATGAGCAGTTCTTC. Its protein is CASSHKDGLAGGNNEQFF.

The chain carries TRBV24-1 and TRBJ2-3; no clear D. The CDR3 extends over 13 amino acids. The germline V and J ends were trimmed by 6 bases and 3 bases, with 9 bases remaining between them. Germline CDR1 is KGHDR and CDR2 is SFDVKD. The CDR3 sequence is CATSFHGTDTQYF. The CDR3 DNA is TGTGCCACCAGTTTTCATGGAACAGATACGCAGTATTTT.

In this sample, this clonotype turned up many times. J is TRBJ1-2 and V is TRBV28; TRBD1 matches at 11 bases. The CDR3 has 19 residues. Per germline, CDR1 MDHEN and CDR2 SYDVKM. The trim removed 5 bases at V and 5 bases at J, leaving 19 bases unmatched. This CDR3 is CASSPTVGQGAFLRYGYTF. The CDR3 DNA reads as TGTGCCAGCAGTCCCACCGTTGGACAGGGGGCATTCCTTCGGTATGGCTACACCTTC.

At least ten counts were recorded for this clonotype. CDR3 nucleotide sequence: TGTGCCAGCAGCACTACAGGGACTAGCGGGAGTGGAATTAATGAGCAGTTCTTC. It specifies CASSTTGTSGSGINEQFF. V gene TRBV11-2 combines with J gene TRBJ2-1, with 14 bases identical to TRBD2. The CDR3 runs 18 residues. The J segment lost 7 bases and the V segment lost 5 bases, leaving 13 bases of the junction unmatched. Looked up from germline, CDR1 is SGHAT and CDR2 is FQNNGV.

The rearrangement uses TRBV5-4 and TRBJ2-1, with D uncertain. Germline assignment: CDR1 SGHNT and CDR2 YYREEE (reference sequence). CDR3 length: 14 amino acids. Trimming left V 1 base short and J 6 bases short, with 11 bases between. CDR3 loop: CASSLKGLLNEQFF. CDR3 nucleotides: TGTGCCAGCAGCTTGAAGGGTCTCCTCAATGAGCAGTTCTTC.

J is TRBJ2-3 and V is TRBV24-1, with D possibly TRBD2 on 6 matching bases. The end of the DNA fits TRBJ2-5 better, so the J call may be wrong. Germline V gene data show CDR1 as KGHDR and CDR2 as SFDVKD. The CDR3 has 16 amino acids. CDR3 sequence: CATSDLLGKEAGTQYF. In nucleotides, the CDR3 is TGTGCCACCAGTGATTTGCTGGGAAAAGAAGCGGGGACCCAGTACTTC.

This clonotype was counted only a few times. The V gene is TRBV7-3, the J gene TRBJ2-5, with TRBD1 matching over 7 bases. V shed 5 bases and J 1 base; nucleotides not matched to a gene: 7. This CDR3 region has 15 residues. Germline CDR1 and CDR2: SGHTA and FQGTGA. The CDR3 region is CASSLRGRSQETQYF. CDR3 DNA sequence: TGTGCCAGCAGCCTTAGGGGGCGGTCCCAAGAGACCCAGTACTTC.

The chain employs TRBV18 and TRBJ2-3; tentatively, D is TRBD2 (7 bases). Trimming stripped 3 bases from V and 0 bases from J, with 16 bases between. Germline V gene lookup returns CDR1 KGHSH and CDR2 LQKENI. The CDR3 extends over 17 amino acids. The CDR3 region has the DNA TGTGCCAGCTCACCCCCCGGGGGGCAGGGAAGCACAGATACGCAGTATTTT. It yields the protein CASSPPGGQGSTDTQYF.

On this clonotype itself: The final CDR3 position lacks the conserved phenylalanine or tryptophan, pointing to a likely read error. The V call is TRBV5-5, the J call TRBJ1-2; unclear D gene. The CDR3 has 14 amino acids. In germline, CDR1 is SGHKS, CDR2 YYEKEE (reference sequence). Trimming removed 5 bases at V and 6 bases at J, with 17 bases between. DNA of the CDR3: TGTGCCAGCAGTCTAGGCCGAGGCTCCGATGGCTACACCCTC. It is translated as CASSLGRGSDGYTL.

The V and J genes are TRBV3-1 and TRBJ2-7; TRBD1 matches at 8 bases. Germline CDR1 is LGHDT and CDR2 is YNNKEL (reference sequence). V shed 4 bases and J 5 bases; nucleotides not matched to a gene: 7. The length of the CDR3 is 14 residues. The CDR3 nucleotides read TGTGCCAGCAGCCGACCGGGACAGGAAAACGAGCAGTACTTC. This encodes CASSRPGQENEQYF.

This clonotype has ten or more counts. V and J are TRBV28 and TRBJ1-4; unclear D gene. Germline lookup yields CDR1 MDHEN and CDR2 SYDVKM. Trimming shortened V by 6 bases and J by 1 base, and 9 bases separated the two germline ends. The CDR3 runs to 14 residues. The CDR3 DNA sequence: TGTGCCAGCAGGGGCGGGGAAACTAATGAAAAACTGTTTTTT. It yields the protein CASRGGETNEKLFF.

This clonotype was counted ten times or more. The V call is TRBV6-5, the J call TRBJ1-5; TRBD1 matches 8 bases. V lost 4 bases to trimming and J lost 6 bases; unmatched junction nucleotides: 5. This CDR3 has 14 residues. The germline CDR1 and CDR2 sequences are MNHEY and SVGAGI. CDR3 DNA: TGTGCCAGCAGTTCAGGGGGCGAAGGTCAGCCCCAGCATTTT. As protein: CASSSGGEGQPQHF.

This clonotype has at least ten counts. This chain uses TRBV5-1 with TRBJ2-1; 7 bases agree with TRBD1. With 0 bases clipped from V and 4 bases from J, the junction kept 4 bases outside the gene matches. CDR1 and CDR2 (germline): SGHRS, YFSETQ. The CDR3 has 15 residues. The CDR3 loop is CASSLGPGGYNEQFF. In DNA form, the CDR3 reads TGCGCCAGCAGCTTGGGGCCAGGGGGATACAATGAGCAGTTCTTC.

The rearrangement links TRBV10-3 to TRBJ2-7, with no clear D. V lost 7 bases, J lost 7 bases, and 17 bases lay in between. The length of the CDR3 is 13 residues. The germline gives CDR1 ENHRY, CDR2 SYGVKD. In DNA form, the CDR3 reads TGTGCCATCATGGAGTATACTTCTAGGGAGCAGTACTTC. Protein sequence: CAIMEYTSREQYF.

This clonotype was found many times. V gene TRBV12-3 or TRBV12-4 combines with J gene TRBJ1-5; no clear D. The CDR3 covers 17 residues. Trimming took off 5 bases at V and 2 bases at J, with 19 bases between the two ends. This chain's CDR3 is CASSPGRFFLGNQPQHF. In DNA form, the CDR3 reads TGTGCCAGCAGTCCAGGCAGGTTTTTCCTTGGCAATCAGCCCCAGCATTTT.

This clonotype was counted ten times or more. This chain's CDR3 is CASSLLLLSAETQYF. The CDR3 DNA reads as TGTGCCAGCAGCTTGTTACTCCTTTCGGCTGAGACCCAGTACTTC. The chain recombines TRBV5-6 with TRBJ2-5; D is ambiguous. Germline lookup yields CDR1 SGHDT and CDR2 YYEEEE. The CDR3 consists of 15 residues. Trimming cost V 1 base and J 5 bases, with 15 bases left between them.

As regards this clonotype: Germline is not matched at one junction end, which may reflect a read error. The chain combines TRBV18 with TRBJ2-2; D tentatively fits TRBD1 or TRBD2 (5 bases each). Germline CDR1 is KGHSH and CDR2 is LQKENI. The CDR3 is 15 residues long. The CDR3: CASSPRGVNTGEPFF. The DNA of the CDR3 is TGTGCCAGCTCACCAAGGGGAGTGAACACCGGGGAGCCGTTTTTT.

In this sample, this clonotype turned up a few times. Just one base apart from a much larger clone, this may be a read error. V and J are TRBV5-1 and TRBJ2-3; D remains ambiguous. Germline lookup yields CDR1 SGHRS and CDR2 YFSETQ. CDR3 length: 15 amino acids. Trimming removed 0 bases from V and 4 bases from J, with 12 bases in between. CDR3 amino acids: CASSLGHGDADTQYF. For the CDR3, the DNA is TGCGCCAGCAGCTTGGGACATGGCGACGCAGATACGCAGTATTTT.

This clonotype occurred many times. The chain has TRBV28 and TRBJ2-7, with D hard to call. The CDR3 contains 14 residues. The V end was cut by 1 base, the J end by 4 bases, with 11 bases between. Germline lookup yields CDR1 MDHEN and CDR2 SYDVKM. CDR3 protein: CASSLSTLPYEQYF. The CDR3, as DNA: TGTGCCAGCAGTTTATCTACATTACCTTACGAGCAGTACTTC. Supplemented by reference TRBV28 and TRBJ2-7, the full variable domain reads DVKVTQSSRYLVKRTGEKVFLECVQDMDHENMFWYRQDPGLGLRLIYFSYDVKMKEKGDIPEGYSVSREKKERFSLILESASTNQTSMYLCASSLSTLPYEQYFGPGTRLTVT.